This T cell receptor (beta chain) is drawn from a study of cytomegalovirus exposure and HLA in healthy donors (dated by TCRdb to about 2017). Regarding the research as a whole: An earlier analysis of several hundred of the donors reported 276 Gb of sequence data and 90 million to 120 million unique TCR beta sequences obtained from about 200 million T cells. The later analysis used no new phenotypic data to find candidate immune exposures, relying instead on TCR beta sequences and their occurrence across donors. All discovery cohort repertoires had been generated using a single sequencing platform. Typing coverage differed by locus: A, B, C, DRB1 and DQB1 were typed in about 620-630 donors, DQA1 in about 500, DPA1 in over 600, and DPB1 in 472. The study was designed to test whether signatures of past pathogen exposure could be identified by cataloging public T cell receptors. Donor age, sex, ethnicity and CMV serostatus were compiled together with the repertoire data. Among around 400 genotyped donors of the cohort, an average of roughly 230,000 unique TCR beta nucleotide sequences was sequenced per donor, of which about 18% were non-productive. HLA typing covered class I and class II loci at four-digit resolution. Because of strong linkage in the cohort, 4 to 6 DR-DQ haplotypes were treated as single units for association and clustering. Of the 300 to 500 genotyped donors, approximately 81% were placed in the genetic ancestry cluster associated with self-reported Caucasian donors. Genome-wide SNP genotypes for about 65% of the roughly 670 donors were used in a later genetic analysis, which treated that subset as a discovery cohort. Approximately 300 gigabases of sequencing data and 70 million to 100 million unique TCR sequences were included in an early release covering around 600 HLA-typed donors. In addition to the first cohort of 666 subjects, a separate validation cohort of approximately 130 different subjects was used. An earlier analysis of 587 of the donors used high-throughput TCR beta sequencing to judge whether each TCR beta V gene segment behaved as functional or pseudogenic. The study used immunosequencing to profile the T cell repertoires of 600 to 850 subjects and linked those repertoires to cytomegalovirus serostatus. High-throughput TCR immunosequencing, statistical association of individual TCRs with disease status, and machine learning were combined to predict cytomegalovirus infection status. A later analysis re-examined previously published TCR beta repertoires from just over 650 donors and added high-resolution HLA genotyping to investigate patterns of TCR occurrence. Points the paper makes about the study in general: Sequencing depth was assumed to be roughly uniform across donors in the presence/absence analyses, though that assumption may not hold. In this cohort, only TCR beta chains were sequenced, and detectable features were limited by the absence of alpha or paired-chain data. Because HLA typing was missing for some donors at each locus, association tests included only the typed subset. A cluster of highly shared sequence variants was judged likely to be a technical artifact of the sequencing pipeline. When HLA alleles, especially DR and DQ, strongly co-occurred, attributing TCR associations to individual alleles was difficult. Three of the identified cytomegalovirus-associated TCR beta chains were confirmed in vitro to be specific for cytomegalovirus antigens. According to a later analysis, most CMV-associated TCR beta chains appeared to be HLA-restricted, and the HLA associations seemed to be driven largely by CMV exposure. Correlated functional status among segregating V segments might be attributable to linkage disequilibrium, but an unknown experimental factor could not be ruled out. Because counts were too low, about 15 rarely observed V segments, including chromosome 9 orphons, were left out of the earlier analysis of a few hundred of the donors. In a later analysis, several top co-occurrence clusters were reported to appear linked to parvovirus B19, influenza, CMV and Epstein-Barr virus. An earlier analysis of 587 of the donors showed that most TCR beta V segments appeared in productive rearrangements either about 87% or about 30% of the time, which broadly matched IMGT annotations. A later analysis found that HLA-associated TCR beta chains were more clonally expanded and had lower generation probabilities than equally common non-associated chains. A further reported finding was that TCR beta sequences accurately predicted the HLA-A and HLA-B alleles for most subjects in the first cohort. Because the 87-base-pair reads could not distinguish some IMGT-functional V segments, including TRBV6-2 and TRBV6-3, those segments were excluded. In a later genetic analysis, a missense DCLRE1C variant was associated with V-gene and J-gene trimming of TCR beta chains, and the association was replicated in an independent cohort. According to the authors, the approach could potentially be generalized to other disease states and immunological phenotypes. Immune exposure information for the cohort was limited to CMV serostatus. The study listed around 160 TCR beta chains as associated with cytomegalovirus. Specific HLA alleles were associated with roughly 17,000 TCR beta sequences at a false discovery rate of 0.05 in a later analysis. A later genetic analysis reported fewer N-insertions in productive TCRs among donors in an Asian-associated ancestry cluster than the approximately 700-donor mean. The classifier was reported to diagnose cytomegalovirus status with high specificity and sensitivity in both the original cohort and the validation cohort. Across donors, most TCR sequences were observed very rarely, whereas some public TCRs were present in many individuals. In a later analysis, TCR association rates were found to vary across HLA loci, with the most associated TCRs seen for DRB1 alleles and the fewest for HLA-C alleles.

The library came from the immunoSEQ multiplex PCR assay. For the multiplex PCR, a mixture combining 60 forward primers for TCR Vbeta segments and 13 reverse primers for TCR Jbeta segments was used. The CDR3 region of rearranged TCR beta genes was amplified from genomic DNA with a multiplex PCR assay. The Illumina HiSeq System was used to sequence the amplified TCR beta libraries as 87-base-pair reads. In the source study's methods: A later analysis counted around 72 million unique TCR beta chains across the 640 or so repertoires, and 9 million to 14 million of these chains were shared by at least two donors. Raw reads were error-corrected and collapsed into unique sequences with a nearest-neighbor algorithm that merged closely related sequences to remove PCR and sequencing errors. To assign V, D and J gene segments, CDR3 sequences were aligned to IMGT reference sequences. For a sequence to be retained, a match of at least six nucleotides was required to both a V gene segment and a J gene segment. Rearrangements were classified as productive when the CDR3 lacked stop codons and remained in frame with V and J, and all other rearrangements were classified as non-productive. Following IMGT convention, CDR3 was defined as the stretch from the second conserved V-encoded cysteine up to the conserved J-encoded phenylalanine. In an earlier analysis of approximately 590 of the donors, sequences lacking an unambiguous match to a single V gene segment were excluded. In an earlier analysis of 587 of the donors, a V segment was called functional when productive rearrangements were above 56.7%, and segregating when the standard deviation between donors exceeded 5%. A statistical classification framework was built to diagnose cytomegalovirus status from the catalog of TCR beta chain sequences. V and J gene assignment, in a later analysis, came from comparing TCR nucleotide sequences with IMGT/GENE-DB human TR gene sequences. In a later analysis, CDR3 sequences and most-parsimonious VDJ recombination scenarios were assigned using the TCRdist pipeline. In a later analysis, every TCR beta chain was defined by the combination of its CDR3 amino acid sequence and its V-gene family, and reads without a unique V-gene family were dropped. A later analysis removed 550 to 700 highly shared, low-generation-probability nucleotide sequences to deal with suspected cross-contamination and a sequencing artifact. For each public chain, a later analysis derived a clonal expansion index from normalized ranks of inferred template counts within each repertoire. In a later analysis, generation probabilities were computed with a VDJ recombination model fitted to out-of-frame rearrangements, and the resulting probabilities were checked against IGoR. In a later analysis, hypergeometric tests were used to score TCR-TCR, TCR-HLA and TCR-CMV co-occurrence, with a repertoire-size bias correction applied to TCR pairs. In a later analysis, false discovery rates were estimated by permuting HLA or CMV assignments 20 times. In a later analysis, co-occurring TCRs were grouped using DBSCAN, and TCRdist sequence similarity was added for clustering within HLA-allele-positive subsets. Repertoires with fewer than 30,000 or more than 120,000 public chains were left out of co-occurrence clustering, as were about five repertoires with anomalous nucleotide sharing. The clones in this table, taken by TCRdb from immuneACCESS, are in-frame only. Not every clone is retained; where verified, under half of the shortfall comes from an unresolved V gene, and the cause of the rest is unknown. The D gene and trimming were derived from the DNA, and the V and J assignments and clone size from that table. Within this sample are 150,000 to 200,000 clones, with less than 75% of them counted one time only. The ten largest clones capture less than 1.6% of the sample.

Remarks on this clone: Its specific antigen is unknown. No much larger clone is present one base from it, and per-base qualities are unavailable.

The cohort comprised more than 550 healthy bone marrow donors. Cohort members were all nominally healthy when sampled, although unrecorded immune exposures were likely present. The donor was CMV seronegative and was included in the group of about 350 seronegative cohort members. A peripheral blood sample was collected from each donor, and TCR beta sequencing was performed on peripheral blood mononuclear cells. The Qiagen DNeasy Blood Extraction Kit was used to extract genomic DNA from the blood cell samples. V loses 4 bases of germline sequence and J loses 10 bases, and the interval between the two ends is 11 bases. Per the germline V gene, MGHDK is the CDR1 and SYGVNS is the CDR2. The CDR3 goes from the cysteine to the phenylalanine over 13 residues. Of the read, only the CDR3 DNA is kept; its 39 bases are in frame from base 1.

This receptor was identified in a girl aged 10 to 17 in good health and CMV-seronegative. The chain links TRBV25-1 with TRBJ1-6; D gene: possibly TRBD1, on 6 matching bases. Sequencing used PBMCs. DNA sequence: TGTGCCAGCAGTGCCTCAGGGGACTCACCCCTCCACTTT. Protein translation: CASSASGDSPLHF.